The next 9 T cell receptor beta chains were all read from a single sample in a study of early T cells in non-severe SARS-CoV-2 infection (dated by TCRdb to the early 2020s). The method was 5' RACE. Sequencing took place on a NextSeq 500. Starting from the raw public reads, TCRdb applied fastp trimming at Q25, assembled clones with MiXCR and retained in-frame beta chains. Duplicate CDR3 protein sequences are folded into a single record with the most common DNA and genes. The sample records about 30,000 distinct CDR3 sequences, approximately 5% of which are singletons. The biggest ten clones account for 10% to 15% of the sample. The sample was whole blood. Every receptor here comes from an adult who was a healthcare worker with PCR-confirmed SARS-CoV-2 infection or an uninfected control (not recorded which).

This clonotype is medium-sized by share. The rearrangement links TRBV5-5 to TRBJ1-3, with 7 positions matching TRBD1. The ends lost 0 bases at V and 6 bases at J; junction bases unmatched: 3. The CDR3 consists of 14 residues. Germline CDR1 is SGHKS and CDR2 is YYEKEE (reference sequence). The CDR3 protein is CASSLGQGPNTIYF. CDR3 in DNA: TGTGCCAGCAGCTTGGGACAGGGTCCAAACACCATATATTTT.

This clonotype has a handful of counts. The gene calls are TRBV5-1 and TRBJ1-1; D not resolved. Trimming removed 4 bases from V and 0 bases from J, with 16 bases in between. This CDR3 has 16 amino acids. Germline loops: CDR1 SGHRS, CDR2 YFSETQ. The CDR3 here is CASSTYGNVMNTEAFF. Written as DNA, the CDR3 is TGCGCCAGCAGCACTTACGGTAACGTCATGAACACTGAAGCTTTCTTT.

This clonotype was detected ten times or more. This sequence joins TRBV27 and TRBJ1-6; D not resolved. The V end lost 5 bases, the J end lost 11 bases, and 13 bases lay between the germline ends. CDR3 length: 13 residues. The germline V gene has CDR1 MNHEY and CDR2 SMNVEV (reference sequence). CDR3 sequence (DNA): TGTGCCAGCAGTCCGGACCGGTTAACACCCCTCCACTTT. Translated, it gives CASSPDRLTPLHF.

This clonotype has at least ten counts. The CDR3, as DNA: TGTGCCAGTAGTATGGCCGGACAGGCGGAAGGTGGCTACACCTTC. Translated, it gives CASSMAGQAEGGYTF. This chain uses TRBV19 with TRBJ1-2; TRBD1 aligns across 7 bases. CDR1 is LNHDA and CDR2 is SQIVND in the germline V gene (reference sequence). The V segment lost 3 bases and the J segment 7 bases; nucleotides outside the gene matches: 11. The CDR3 has 15 residues.

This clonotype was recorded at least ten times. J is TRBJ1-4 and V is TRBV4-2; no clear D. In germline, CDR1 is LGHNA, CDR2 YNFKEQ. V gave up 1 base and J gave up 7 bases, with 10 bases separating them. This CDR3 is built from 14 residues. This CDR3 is CASSQVRGIEKLFF. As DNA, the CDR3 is TGTGCCAGCAGCCAAGTTCGAGGGATTGAAAAACTGTTTTTT.

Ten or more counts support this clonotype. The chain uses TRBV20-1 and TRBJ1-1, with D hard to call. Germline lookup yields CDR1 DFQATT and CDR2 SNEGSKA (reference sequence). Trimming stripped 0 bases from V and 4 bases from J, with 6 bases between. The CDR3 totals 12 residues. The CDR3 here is CSARESGTEAFF. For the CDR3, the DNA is TGCAGTGCTAGAGAGTCGGGCACTGAAGCTTTCTTT.

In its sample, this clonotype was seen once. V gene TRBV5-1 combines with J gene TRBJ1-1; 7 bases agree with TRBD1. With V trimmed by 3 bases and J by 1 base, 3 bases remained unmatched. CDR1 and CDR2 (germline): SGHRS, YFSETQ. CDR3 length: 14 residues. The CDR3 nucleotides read TGCGCCAGCAGCTGGGGGACAGCGAACACTGAAGCTTTCTTT. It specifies CASSWGTANTEAFF.

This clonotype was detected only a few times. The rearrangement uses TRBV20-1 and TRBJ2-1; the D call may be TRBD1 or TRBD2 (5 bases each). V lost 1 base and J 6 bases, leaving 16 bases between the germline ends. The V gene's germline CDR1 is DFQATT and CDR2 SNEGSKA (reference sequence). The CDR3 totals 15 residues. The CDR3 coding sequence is TGCAGTGCTAGAGGAGGTGAGGGGAGAGGCAATGAGCAGTTCTTC. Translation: CSARGGEGRGNEQFF.

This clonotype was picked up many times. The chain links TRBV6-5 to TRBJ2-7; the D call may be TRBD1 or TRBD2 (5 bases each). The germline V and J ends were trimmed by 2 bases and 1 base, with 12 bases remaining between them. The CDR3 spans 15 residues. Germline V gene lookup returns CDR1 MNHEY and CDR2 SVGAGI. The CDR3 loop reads CASSYGGPPSYEQYF. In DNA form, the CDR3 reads TGTGCCAGCAGTTACGGGGGACCCCCGTCCTACGAGCAGTACTTC.